Here is one T cell receptor (beta chain) with its context. Its antigen is still unknown. The CDR3 ends on some other residue instead of the conserved phenylalanine or tryptophan, so this is likely a read error. The length of the CDR3 is 15 residues. CDR1 and CDR2 from the germline V gene are MGHRA and YSYEKL. The data are from a study of tumor-infiltrating lymphocytes in primary liver carcinoma. Points from the study as a whole: A significantly higher top-250-clone fraction was found in tumors than in blood (p = 0.039). Pairs comparing tumor with adjacent tissue or blood overlapped less than pairs drawn from tumor regions.

With a constant-region primer, TCR beta cDNA was made from approximately 500 ng of total RNA. Three rounds of nested multiplex PCR with slightly modified ARM-PCR produced TCR beta libraries. The study ran its first two PCR rounds for roughly 10 cycles each, using TRBV1-TRBV30 forward primers and a C-beta reverse primer. Each CDR3 protein gets one entry after TCRdb re-called the multiplex PCR reads with MiXCR. The sample carries roughly 100,000 distinct CDR3 sequences, roughly 80% recorded once. Investigators took RNA and DNA out together from 20-30 mg of unsorted bulk tissue. Viable tumor cell content exceeded 85% in every tumor sample.

The source of this sequence is a middle-aged man with primary liver carcinoma and hepatitis B virus infection. This chain connects TRBV4-1 to TRBJ1-1; 7 bases align to TRBD1. The sequenced sample consisted of liver tumor tissue from sampling region 3. The subset here: tumor region T3, left-lateral pole. CDR3 sequence: CAGSHPDRLSTEAFL. The CDR3 coding sequence is TGCGCCGGCAGCCACCCGGACAGGTTGAGCACTGAAGCTTTCCTT.